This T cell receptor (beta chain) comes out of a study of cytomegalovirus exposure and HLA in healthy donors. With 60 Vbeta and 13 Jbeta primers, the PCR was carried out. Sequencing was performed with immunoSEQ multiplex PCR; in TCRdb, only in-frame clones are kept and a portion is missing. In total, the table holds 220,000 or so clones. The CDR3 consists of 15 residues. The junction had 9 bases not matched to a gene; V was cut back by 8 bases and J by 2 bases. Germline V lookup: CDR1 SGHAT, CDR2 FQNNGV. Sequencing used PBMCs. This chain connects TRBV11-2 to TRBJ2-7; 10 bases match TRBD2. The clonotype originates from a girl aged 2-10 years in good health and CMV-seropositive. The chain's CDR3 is CASEIGLAETYEQYF. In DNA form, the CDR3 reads TGTGCCAGCGAGATAGGACTAGCGGAAACCTACGAGCAGTACTTC.